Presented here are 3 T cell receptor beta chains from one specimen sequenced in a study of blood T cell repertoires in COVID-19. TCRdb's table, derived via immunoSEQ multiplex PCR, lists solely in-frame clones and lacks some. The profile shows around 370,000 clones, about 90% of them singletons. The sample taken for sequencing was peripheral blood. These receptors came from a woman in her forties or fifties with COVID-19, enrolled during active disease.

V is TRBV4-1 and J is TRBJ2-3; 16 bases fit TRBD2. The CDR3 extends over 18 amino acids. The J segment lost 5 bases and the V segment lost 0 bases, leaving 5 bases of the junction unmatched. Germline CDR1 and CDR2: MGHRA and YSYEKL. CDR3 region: CASSQEGTSGRAGDTQYF. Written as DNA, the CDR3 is TGCGCCAGCAGCCAAGAAGGGACTAGCGGGAGGGCAGGAGATACGCAGTATTTT.

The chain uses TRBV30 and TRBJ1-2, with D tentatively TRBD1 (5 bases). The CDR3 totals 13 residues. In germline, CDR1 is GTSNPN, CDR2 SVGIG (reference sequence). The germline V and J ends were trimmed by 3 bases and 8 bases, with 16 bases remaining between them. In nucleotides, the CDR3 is TGTGCCTGGAGCAAGCAGGGATTGGAAGGCTACACCTTC. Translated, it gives CAWSKQGLEGYTF.

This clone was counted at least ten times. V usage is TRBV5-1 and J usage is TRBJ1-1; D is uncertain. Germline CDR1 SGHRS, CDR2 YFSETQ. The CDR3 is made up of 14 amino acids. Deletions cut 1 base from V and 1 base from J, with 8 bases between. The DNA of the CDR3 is TGCGCCAGCAGCTTGATTCCATCGAACACTGAAGCTTTCTTT. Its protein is CASSLIPSNTEAFF. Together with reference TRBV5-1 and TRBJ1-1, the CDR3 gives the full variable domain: KAGVTQTPRYLIKTRGQQVTLSCSPISGHRSVSWYQQTPGQGLQFLFEYFSETQRNKGNFPGRFSGRQFSNSRSEMNVSTLELGDSALYLCASSLIPSNTEAFFGQGTRLTVV.